The present TCR beta chain was sequenced within a study of identical twins. This CDR3 is built from 15 residues. V was cut by 4 bases and J by 4 bases, with 15 bases left in between. Looked up from germline, CDR1 is SGHTA and CDR2 is FQGNSA. TCRdb itself ran the 5' RACE reads through MiXCR, one entry per CDR3 protein. The repertoire holds about 240,000 distinct CDR3 sequences, with roughly 12% as singletons. This sample also appeared in a second study, on yellow fever vaccine responses in identical twins.

This chain links TRBV7-2 with TRBJ2-3; no reliable D call. The origin of this receptor is a woman younger than 30 in good health. The sequenced material came from memory (CD45RO+) T cells sorted from blood. The CDR3 bases are TGTGCCAGCAGCTCCCCCCTAGGGCCCCCAGATACGCAGTATTTT. It is translated as CASSSPLGPPDTQYF.